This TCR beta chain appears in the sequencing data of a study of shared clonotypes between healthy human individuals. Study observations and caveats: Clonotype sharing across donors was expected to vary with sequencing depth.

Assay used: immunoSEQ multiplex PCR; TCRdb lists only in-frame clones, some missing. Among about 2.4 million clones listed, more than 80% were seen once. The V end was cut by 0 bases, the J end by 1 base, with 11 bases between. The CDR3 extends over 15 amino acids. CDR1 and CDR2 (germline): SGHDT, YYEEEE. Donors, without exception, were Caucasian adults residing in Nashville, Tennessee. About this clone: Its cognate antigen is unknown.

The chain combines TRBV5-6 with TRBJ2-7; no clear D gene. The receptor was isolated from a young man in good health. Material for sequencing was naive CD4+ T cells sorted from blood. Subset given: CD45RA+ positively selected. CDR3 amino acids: CASSLGYLGSYEQYF. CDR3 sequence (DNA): TGTGCCAGCAGCTTGGGATACCTGGGGTCCTACGAGCAGTACTTC.